One sample yielded the 3 T cell receptor beta chains listed below, sequenced in a study of early T cells in non-severe SARS-CoV-2 infection. TCRdb itself ran the 5' RACE reads through MiXCR, one entry per CDR3 protein. The sample has 74,000 or so distinct CDR3 sequences, 11% seen once; the top ten hold 3% to 4%. Sample: whole blood. These receptor sequences come from an adult who was a healthcare worker with PCR-confirmed SARS-CoV-2 infection or an uninfected control (not recorded which).

This clonotype was seen ten or more times. The chain links TRBV7-9 to TRBJ1-5; 9 nucleotides align to TRBD1. Germline lookup yields CDR1 SEHNR and CDR2 FQNEAQ (reference sequence). V was clipped by 5 bases and J by 5 bases; unmatched bases: 1. The CDR3 consists of 13 residues. CDR3 sequence (DNA): TGTGCCAGCAGCCGGACAGGGGATCAGCCCCAGCATTTT. Its protein is CASSRTGDQPQHF.

Ten or more counts support this clonotype. The V gene is TRBV5-1, the J gene TRBJ2-3; 7 nucleotides line up with TRBD2. Germline CDR1 and CDR2: SGHRS and YFSETQ. The V gene end was trimmed by 5 bases and the J gene end by 2 bases; junction bases not matched to a gene: 5. The length of the CDR3 is 14 residues. The CDR3 nucleotides are TGCGCCAGCAGTTTGAGACTAGCCACAGATACGCAGTATTTT. Translating it yields CASSLRLATDTQYF.

This clonotype is classed as medium-sized. CDR3 protein: CASSGLAGGTDTQYF. The CDR3 nucleotides are TGTGCCAGCAGTGGACTAGCGGGGGGCACAGATACGCAGTATTTT. V and J are TRBV6-1 and TRBJ2-3; 12 nucleotides agree with TRBD2. The CDR3 length is 15 residues. Trimming removed 4 bases from V and 1 base from J; junction bases left unmatched: 0. Per germline, CDR1 MNHNS and CDR2 SASEGT.